A selection of T cell receptor beta chains follows, all from one sample in a study of CD8+CD57+ T cells in acquired aplastic anemia. In TCRdb, the reads were re-called with MiXCR into one record per CDR3 protein. The table includes roughly 180,000 distinct CDR3 sequences, around 50% detected once. Sequencing was done on a sample of sorted CD4+, CD8+, or CD8+CD57+ T cells (not recorded which) from PBMCs. The receptors derive from a human donor with aplastic anemia. CDR3s include the opening cysteine and the closing phenylalanine or tryptophan. The D gene is left open where the match is weak. Only some rows state a clone size, as once, few, many or a class for expanded clones.

j_gene: TRBJ2-2; abundance: -; v_gene: TRBV5-5; d_gene: -; CDR3aa: CASSGGGLAVTGELFF; CDR3nt: TGTGCCAGCAGCGGTGGGGGGCTAGCGGTCACCGGGGAGCTGTTTTTT
j_gene: TRBJ2-7; abundance: many; v_gene: TRBV11-2; d_gene: -; CDR3aa: CASSLGVGRYEQYF; CDR3nt: TGTGCCAGCAGCTTAGGGGTCGGGCGGTACGAGCAGTACTTC
j_gene: TRBJ2-5; abundance: -; v_gene: TRBV20-1; d_gene: -; CDR3aa: CSAGGLRGETQYF; CDR3nt: TGCAGTGCCGGAGGCCTTAGGGGAGAGACCCAGTACTTC
j_gene: TRBJ2-7; abundance: -; v_gene: TRBV11-2; d_gene: -; CDR3aa: CASSLARASREQYF; CDR3nt: TGTGCCAGCAGCTTAGCTAGGGCTAGCCGCGAGCAGTACTTC
j_gene: TRBJ2-2; abundance: -; v_gene: TRBV2; d_gene: -; CDR3aa: CASRGTSANTGELSF; CDR3nt: TGTGCCAGTAGGGGGACGTCCGCGAACACCGGGGAGCTGTCTTTT
j_gene: TRBJ1-3; abundance: many; v_gene: TRBV6-1; d_gene: -; CDR3aa: CASPRDRPGNTIYF; CDR3nt: TGTGCCAGCCCGAGAGACAGACCCGGAAACACCATATATTTT
j_gene: TRBJ2-2; abundance: -; v_gene: TRBV2; d_gene: TRBD2; CDR3aa: CARGLAGGKGELFF; CDR3nt: TGTGCCAGGGGACTAGCGGGGGGCAAAGGGGAGCTGTTTTTT
j_gene: TRBJ2-7; abundance: many; v_gene: TRBV2; d_gene: -; CDR3aa: CASSERPIGNEQYF; CDR3nt: TGTGCCAGCAGTGAACGTCCCATTGGCAACGAGCAGTACTTC
j_gene: TRBJ1-6; abundance: many; v_gene: TRBV20-1; d_gene: TRBD1; CDR3aa: CSARPKDRGLYNSPLHF; CDR3nt: TGCAGTGCTAGACCCAAGGACAGGGGTCTCTATAATTCACCCCTCCACTTT
j_gene: TRBJ1-2; abundance: -; v_gene: TRBV2; d_gene: TRBD1; CDR3aa: CASSSGGAGGYTF; CDR3nt: TGTGCCAGCAGTTCAGGGGGCGCGGGCGGCTACACCTTC
j_gene: TRBJ2-3; abundance: -; v_gene: TRBV12-5; d_gene: TRBD2; CDR3aa: CASGGQRGSTDTQYF; CDR3nt: TGTGCTAGTGGTGGCCAGCGGGGGAGCACAGATACGCAGTATTTT
j_gene: TRBJ2-3; abundance: -; v_gene: TRBV11-1; d_gene: TRBD2; CDR3aa: CASSLPHASGGASDTQYF; CDR3nt: TGTGCCAGCAGCTTACCCCACGCTAGCGGGGGGGCCTCGGATACGCAGTATTTT
j_gene: TRBJ2-5; abundance: -; v_gene: TRBV10-3; d_gene: TRBD2; CDR3aa: CAISDSSGQETQYF; CDR3nt: TGTGCCATCAGTGACTCTAGCGGGCAAGAGACCCAGTACTTC
j_gene: TRBJ2-3; abundance: many; v_gene: TRBV11-2; d_gene: TRBD2; CDR3aa: CASSSGLAGGHSTDTQYF; CDR3nt: TGTGCCAGCAGCTCGGGACTAGCGGGGGGCCATAGCACAGATACGCAGTATTTT
j_gene: TRBJ1-1; abundance: -; v_gene: TRBV5-5; d_gene: -; CDR3aa: CASSPAVQLNTEAFF; CDR3nt: TGTGCCAGCAGCCCGGCGGTACAGTTGAACACTGAAGCTTTCTTT
j_gene: TRBJ1-2; abundance: -; v_gene: TRBV6-5; d_gene: -; CDR3aa: CASSSAGTLYGYTF; CDR3nt: TGTGCCAGCAGTTCCGCCGGGACACTCTATGGCTACACCTTC
j_gene: TRBJ1-2; abundance: medium-sized; v_gene: TRBV10-3; d_gene: -; CDR3aa: CAISEGDGGGGYTF; CDR3nt: TGTGCCATCAGTGAGGGCGACGGTGGTGGTGGCTACACCTTC